The sequence of this T cell receptor beta chain was determined in a study of beta chain features in type 1 diabetes. Every bit of the isolated RNA underwent reverse transcription, so sequencing read expressed TCRB transcripts. Clones were sequenced by immunoSEQ multiplex PCR, and TCRdb holds only the in-frame ones, with some missing. The data contain about 160,000 clones, 6.5% to 10% of them singletons. CDR1 and CDR2 from the germline V gene are SGHAT and FQNNGV. V lost 2 bases to trimming and J lost 8 bases, with 15 bases between them. CDR3 length equals 15 residues. A few counts support this clone. Its antigen is undetermined. Study-level findings and limits: Type 1 diabetes patients had TCRB CDR3s that were shorter (moderately but significantly so) in all four CD4+ subsets.

Specimen: central memory CD4+ T cells from blood. The J gene is TRBJ1-4, the V gene TRBV11-2; D not resolved. This TCR was sampled from a young woman with type 1 diabetes. This chain's CDR3 is CASSLSTGDREKLFF. The CDR3 coding sequence is TGTGCCAGCAGCTTATCTACCGGGGATCGGGAAAAACTGTTTTTT.